A single sample gave rise to the 4 T cell receptor beta chains below, sequenced in a study of blood T cell repertoires in COVID-19. Using immunoSEQ multiplex PCR, the repertoire was profiled, and TCRdb retains in-frame clones only, with some absent. The data show tens of thousands of clones, with around 82% seen just once and around 15% held by the top ten. Specimen: peripheral blood. These receptors all come from a woman aged 55-70 years with acute or convalescent COVID-19.

In the case of this clone: One junction end does not reproduce the germline sequence, and a read error may be involved. The chain uses TRBV30 and TRBJ2-5; a possible D gene is TRBD2 (5 bases). This CDR3 contains 13 residues. CDR1 and CDR2 from the germline V gene are GTSNPN and SVGIG (reference sequence). DNA for the CDR3: TGTGCCTGCCCACTAGGGAGCCAACAGACCCAGTACTTC. Amino acids: CACPLGSQQTQYF.

The V gene is TRBV7-8, the J gene TRBJ1-3; the match to TRBD1 covers 7 bases. Germline CDR1 SGHVS, CDR2 FQNEAQ. The CDR3 extends over 16 amino acids. Trimming removed 4 bases from V and 0 bases from J; junction bases left unmatched: 6. The CDR3 is CASSYTGVHSGNTIYF. The CDR3 DNA reads TGTGCCAGCAGCTATACAGGGGTTCACTCTGGAAACACCATATATTTT.

This chain connects TRBV7-2 to TRBJ1-1; D is unresolved. Germline loops: CDR1 SGHTA, CDR2 FQGNSA. With 4 bases removed from V and 2 bases from J, the gap between germline ends came to 11 bases. This CDR3 has 14 residues. CDR3 region: CASSSVALNTEAFF. DNA for the CDR3: TGTGCCAGCAGCTCTGTAGCTCTCAACACTGAAGCTTTCTTT.

This clone was counted a few times. The chain is built from TRBV6-5 and TRBJ1-2; TRBD1 matches 9 bases. The V gene end was trimmed by 6 bases and the J gene end by 6 bases; junction bases not matched to a gene: 8. Germline V gene lookup returns CDR1 MNHEY and CDR2 SVGAGI. The length of the CDR3 is 14 residues. CDR3 in DNA: TGTGCCAGCAGGCACTCCGGGACAGGGAATGGCTACACCTTC. Translated, it gives CASRHSGTGNGYTF.